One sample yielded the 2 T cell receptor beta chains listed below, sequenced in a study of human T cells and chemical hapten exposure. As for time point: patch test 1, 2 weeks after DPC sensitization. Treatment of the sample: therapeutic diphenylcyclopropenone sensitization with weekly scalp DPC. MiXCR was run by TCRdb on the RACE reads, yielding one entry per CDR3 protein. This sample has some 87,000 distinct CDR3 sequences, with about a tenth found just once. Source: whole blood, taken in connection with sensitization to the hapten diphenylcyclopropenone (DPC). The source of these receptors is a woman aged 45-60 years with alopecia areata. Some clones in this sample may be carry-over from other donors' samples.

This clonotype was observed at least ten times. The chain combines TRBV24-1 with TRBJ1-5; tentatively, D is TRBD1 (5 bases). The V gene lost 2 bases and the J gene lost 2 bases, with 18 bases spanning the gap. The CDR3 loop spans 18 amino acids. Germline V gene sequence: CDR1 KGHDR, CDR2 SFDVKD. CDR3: CATSDSLTARSGNQPQHF. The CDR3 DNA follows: TGTGCCACCAGTGATTCGTTGACAGCTCGGAGTGGCAATCAGCCCCAGCATTTT.

This chain's CDR3 is CASSLRERGYNEQFF. In DNA, the CDR3 is TGCGCCAGCAGCTTGCGGGAGCGGGGATACAATGAGCAGTTCTTC. The chain combines TRBV5-1 with TRBJ2-1, with TRBD2 identical over 7 bases. This CDR3 comprises 15 residues. Germline V gene lookup returns CDR1 SGHRS and CDR2 YFSETQ. V lost 1 base, J lost 4 bases, and 5 bases stayed unmatched.